This TCR beta chain was identified during a study of T cell changes during pregnancy in multiple sclerosis. V was clipped by 4 bases and J by 0 bases; unmatched bases: 1. Germline V lookup: CDR1 MGHRA, CDR2 YSYEKL. This CDR3 is 15 amino acids long. Generated by immunoSEQ multiplex PCR, the TCRdb table keeps only in-frame clones and is missing some. Among about 38,000 clones, 88% were seen once, and the ten largest hold 6% to 7.5%. The sequence was collected from a female donor with multiple sclerosis, enrolled in a pregnancy study. V usage is TRBV4-1 and J usage is TRBJ2-1; 9 bases map to TRBD2. The sequences come from CD8+ T cells from peripheral blood mononuclear cells, collected in the third trimester of pregnancy. The CDR3 sequence is CASSLRGGSYNEQFF. The DNA for the CDR3 is TGCGCCAGCAGCCTGCGGGGGGGCTCCTACAATGAGCAGTTCTTC.